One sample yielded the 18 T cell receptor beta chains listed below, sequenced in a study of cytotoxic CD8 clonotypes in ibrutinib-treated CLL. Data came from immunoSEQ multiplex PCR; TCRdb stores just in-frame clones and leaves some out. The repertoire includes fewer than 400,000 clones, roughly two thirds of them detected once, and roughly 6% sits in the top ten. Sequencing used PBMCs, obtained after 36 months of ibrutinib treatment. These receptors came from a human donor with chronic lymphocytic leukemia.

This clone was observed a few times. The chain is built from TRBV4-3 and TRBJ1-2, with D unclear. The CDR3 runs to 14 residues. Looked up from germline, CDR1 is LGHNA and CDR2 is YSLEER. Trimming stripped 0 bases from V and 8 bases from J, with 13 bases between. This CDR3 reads CASSQDQLVRGYTF. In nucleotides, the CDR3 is TGCGCCAGCAGCCAAGATCAGTTAGTGCGGGGCTACACCTTC.

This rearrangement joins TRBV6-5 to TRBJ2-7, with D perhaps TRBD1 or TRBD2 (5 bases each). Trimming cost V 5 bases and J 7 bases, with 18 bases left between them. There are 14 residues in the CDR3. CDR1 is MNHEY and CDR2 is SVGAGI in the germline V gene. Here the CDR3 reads CASSAGTGAGEQYF. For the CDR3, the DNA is TGTGCCAGCAGTGCCGGGACCGGGGCTGGAGAGCAGTACTTC.

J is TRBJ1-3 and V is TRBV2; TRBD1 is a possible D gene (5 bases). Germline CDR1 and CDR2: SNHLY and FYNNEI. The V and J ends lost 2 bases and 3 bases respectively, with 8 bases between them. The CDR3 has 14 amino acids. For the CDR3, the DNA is TGTGCCAGCAGTGAAAGACAGTATGGAAACACCATATATTTT. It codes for CASSERQYGNTIYF.

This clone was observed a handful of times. As DNA, the CDR3 is TGTGCCAGCTCGCGAGATTGGAACACTGAAGCTTTCTTT. As protein: CASSRDWNTEAFF. This chain links TRBV18 with TRBJ1-1, with D hard to call. The CDR3 is 13 residues long. Germline V lookup: CDR1 KGHSH, CDR2 LQKENI. V was cut by 6 bases and J by 1 base, with 9 bases left in between.

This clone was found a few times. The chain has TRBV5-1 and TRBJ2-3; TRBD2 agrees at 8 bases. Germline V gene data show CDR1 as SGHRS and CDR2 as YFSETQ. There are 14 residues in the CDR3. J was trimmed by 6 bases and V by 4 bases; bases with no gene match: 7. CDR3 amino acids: CASSAGSSGDTQYF. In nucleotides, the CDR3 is TGCGCCAGCAGCGCCGGATCTAGCGGGGATACGCAGTATTTT.

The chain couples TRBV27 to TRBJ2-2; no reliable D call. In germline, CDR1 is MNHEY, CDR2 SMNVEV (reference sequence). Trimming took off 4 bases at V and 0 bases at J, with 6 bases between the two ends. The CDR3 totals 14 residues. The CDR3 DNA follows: TGTGCCAGCAGTTCCCTTACGAACACCGGGGAGCTGTTTTTT. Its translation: CASSSLTNTGELFF.

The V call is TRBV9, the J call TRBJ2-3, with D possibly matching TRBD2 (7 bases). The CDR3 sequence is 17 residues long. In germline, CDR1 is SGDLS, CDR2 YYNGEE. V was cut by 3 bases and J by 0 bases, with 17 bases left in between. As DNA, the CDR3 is TGTGCCAGCAGCGCCGAGTGGGGGGGCCCAAGCACAGATACGCAGTATTTT. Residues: CASSAEWGGPSTDTQYF.

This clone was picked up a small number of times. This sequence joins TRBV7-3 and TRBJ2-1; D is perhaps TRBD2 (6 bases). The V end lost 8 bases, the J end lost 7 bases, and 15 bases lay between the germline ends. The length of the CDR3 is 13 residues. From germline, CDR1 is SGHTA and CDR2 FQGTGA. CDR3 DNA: TGTGCCAGCGGGTCGGGAGCTTTGAATGAGCAGTTCTTC. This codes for CASGSGALNEQFF.

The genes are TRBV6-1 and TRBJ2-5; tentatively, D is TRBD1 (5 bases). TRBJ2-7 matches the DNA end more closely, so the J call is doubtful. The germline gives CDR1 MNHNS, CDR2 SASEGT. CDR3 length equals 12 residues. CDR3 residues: CASSIGAYEQYF. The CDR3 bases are TGTGCCAGCAGTATAGGGGCCTACGAGCAGTACTTC.

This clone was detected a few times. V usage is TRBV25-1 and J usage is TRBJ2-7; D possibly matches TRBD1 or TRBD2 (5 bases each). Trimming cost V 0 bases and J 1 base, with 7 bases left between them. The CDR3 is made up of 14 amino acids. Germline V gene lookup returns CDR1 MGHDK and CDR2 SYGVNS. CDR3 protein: CASSEYGGSYEQYF. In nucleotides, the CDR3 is TGTGCCAGCAGTGAATATGGGGGATCCTACGAGCAGTACTTC.

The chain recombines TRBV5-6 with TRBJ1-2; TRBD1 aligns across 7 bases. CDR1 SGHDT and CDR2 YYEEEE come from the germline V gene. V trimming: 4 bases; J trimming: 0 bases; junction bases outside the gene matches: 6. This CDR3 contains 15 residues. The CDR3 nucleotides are TGTGCCAGCAGCCGAAACAGGGGCCCTAACTATGGCTACACCTTC. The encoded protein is CASSRNRGPNYGYTF.

In DNA, the CDR3 is TGTGCCAGCAGCGACAGGGATAGCAATCAGCCCCAGCATTTT. Residues: CASSDRDSNQPQHF. The V gene is TRBV9, the J gene TRBJ1-5; the D gene is possibly TRBD1 (6 bases). Trimming took off 3 bases at V and 0 bases at J, with 7 bases between the two ends. The length of the CDR3 is 14 residues. Germline V gene lookup returns CDR1 SGDLS and CDR2 YYNGEE.

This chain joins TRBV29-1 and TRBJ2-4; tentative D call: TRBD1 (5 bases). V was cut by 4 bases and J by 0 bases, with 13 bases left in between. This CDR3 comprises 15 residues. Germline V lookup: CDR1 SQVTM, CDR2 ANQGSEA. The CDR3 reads CSVGGHSEAKNIQYF. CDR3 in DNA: TGCAGCGTTGGGGGCCACAGCGAAGCCAAAAACATTCAGTACTTC. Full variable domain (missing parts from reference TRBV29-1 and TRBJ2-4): SAVISQKPSRDICQRGTSLTIQCQVDSQVTMMFWYRQQPGQSLTLIATANQGSEATYESGFVIDKFPISRPNLTFSTLTVSNMSPEDSSIYLCSVGGHSEAKNIQYFGAGTRLSVL.

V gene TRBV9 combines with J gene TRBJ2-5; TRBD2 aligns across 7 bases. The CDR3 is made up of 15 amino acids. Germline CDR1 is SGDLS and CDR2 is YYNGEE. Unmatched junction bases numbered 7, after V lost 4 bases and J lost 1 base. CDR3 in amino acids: CASSTPGLTQETQYF. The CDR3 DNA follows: TGTGCCAGCAGCACACCGGGACTAACCCAAGAGACCCAGTACTTC.

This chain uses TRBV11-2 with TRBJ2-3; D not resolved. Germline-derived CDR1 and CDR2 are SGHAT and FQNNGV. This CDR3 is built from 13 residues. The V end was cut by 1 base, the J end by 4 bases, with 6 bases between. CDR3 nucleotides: TGTGCCAGCAGCTTAGCCCCTCCAGATACGCAGTATTTT. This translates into CASSLAPPDTQYF.

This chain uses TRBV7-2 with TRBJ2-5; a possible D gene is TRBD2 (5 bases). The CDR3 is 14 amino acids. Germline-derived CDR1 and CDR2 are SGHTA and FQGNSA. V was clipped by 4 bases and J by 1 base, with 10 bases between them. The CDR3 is CASSSLAGQETQYF. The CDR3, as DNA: TGTGCCAGCAGCTCCCTAGCTGGCCAAGAGACCCAGTACTTC.

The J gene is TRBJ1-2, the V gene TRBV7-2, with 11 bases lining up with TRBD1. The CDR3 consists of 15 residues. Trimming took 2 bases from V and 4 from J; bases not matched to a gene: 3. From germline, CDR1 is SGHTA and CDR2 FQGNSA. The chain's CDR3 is CASSLRTGGPYGYTF. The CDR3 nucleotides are TGTGCCAGCAGCTTAAGGACAGGGGGCCCCTATGGCTACACCTTC.

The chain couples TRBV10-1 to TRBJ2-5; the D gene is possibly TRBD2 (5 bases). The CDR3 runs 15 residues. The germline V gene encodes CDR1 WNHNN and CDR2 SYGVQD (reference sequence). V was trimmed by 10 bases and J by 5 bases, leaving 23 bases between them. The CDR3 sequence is CATRRGSYPEETQYF. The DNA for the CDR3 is TGCGCCACCCGCCGAGGGTCCTACCCGGAGGAGACCCAGTACTTC.